The TCR beta chain described here comes from a study of Ad26.COV2.S vaccination and SARS-CoV-2 variants (dated by TCRdb to the early 2020s). Background for the entire study: Donors in the vaccine arm were drawn from COV1001, a phase I-IIa trial of Ad26.COV2.S in healthy adults that was multicentre, randomized, double-blind and placebo-controlled. Ad26.COV2.S was given intramuscularly at 5x10^10 or 1x10^11 viral particles, as a single shot or as two shots 56 days apart. The specificity and breadth of SARS-CoV-2-reactive T cell receptors after Ad26.COV2.S vaccination were assessed by TCRbeta repertoire sequencing. A total of roughly 30 samples were included in the TCR-sequenced set, comprising about 20 Ad26.COV2.S vaccine recipients, 5 placebo recipients and 8 SARS-CoV-2 convalescent individuals. Trial participants were randomized into five groups of five, in which low-dose or high-dose Ad26.COV2.S was given once or twice, or placebo was given on both occasions. Throughout the experiments and outcome assessment, investigators stayed blinded to trial group allocation.

This clone was observed a single time. What this receptor recognizes is not known. No much larger clone exists at a distance of one base, and base qualities are not known. Sample treatment or condition, as interpreted from the label and publication: around 19 received Ad26.COV2.S at low or high dose, single or two shots; 5 received placebo; per-sample allocation not given. Repertoires of vaccine and placebo recipients were sequenced from samples collected on day 63 after the first injection. Cohort 1b enrolled about two dozen adults aged 18-55 years at a single site in Boston, USA, between 29 July and 7 August 2020. As a vaccine, Ad26.COV2.S was a replication-incompetent adenovirus type 26 vector that expressed a prefusion-stabilized SARS-CoV-2 spike protein derived from the original Wuhan strain. TCRbeta CDR3 regions were sequenced with the immunoSEQ Assay. After extraction, genomic DNA underwent amplification by bias-controlled multiplex PCR, followed by high-throughput sequencing. As for how the authors treated the data: To quantify the absolute abundance of every unique TCRbeta CDR3 region, sequences were collapsed and filtered. T cell fraction was estimated by normalizing TCRbeta template counts to usable DNA, which was measured by amplifying reference genes present in all nucleated cells. Repertoire TCRs were annotated as SARS-CoV-2-specific when V gene, CDR3 amino acid sequence and J gene were exactly matched to a known reactive TCR set. The reference SARS-CoV-2 TCR set was derived from MIRA and filtered for enrichment in COVID-19-positive ImmuneCODE repertoires, a step that removed public or cross-reactive TCRs. Using the MIRA antigens, annotated TCRs were further analysed by specific ORF or by position within an ORF. Breadth was defined as annotated unique rearrangements over total unique productive rearrangements; depth was the summed frequency of those rearrangements. Two-sided Wilcoxon rank-sum tests were used to compare TCR breadth between groups. TCRdb mirrors the immuneACCESS table, restricted to in-frame sequences. Some clones are absent from its copies; in checked studies, under half trace to an unresolved V gene, and the reason for the others is unknown. The D gene and trimming were derived from the DNA, and the V and J assignments and clone size from that table. This sample holds fewer than 600,000 clones; around 89% were observed only once. The ten top clones hold about 1.5% of the sample.

Counted from cysteine to phenylalanine, this CDR3 has 14 amino acids. Here the CDR3 DNA is all that survives: 42 bases in frame from base 1. The V and J ends are trimmed by 5 bases and 4 bases, leaving 15 bases between them. According to the germline V gene, CDR1 reads SGHVS and CDR2 reads FQNEAQ. The full study reports these points: It was noted by the authors that total T cell responses may have been underestimated by the TCR breadth and depth analyses. Non-spike TCR breadth was comparable between vaccine and placebo recipients, consistent with the vaccine containing only spike. After vaccination, spike-specific CD8+ and CD4+ T cell responses were reported to show substantial breadth. The study was not powered for comparison of responses between vaccine doses or regimens. Spike-specific TCR breadth was higher in Ad26.COV2.S recipients than in placebo recipients (P = 0.0014).

The rearranged segments are TRBV7-8 and TRBJ2-7; the D region possibly corresponds to TRBD1 (6 bases align). Sample: peripheral blood, taken in a trial of Ad26.COV2.S vaccine versus placebo. This TCR came from a person aged 18 to 65 who received the Ad26.COV2.S COVID-19 vaccine or a placebo. The sequenced DNA: TGTGCCAGCAGCCTAACAGGGCCTGGGTACGAGCAGTACTTC. It is translated as CASSLTGPGYEQYF.